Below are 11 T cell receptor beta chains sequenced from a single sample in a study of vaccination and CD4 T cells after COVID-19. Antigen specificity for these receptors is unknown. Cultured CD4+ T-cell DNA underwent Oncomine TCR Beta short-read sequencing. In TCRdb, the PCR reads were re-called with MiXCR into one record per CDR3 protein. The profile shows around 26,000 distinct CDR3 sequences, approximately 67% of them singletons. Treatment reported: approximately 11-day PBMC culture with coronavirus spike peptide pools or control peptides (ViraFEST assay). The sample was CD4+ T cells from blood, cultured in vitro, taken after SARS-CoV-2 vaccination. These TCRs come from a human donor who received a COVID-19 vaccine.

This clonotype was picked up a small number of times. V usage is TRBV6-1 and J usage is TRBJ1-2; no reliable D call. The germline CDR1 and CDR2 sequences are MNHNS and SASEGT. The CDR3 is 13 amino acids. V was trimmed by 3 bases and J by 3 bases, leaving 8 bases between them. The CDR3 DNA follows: TGTGCCAGCAGTGATAAAGGGTACTATGGCTACACCTTC. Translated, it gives CASSDKGYYGYTF.

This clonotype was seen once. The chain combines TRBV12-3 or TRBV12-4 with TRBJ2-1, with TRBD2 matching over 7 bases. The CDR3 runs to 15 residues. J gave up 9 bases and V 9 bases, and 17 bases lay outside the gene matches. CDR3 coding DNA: TGTGCCAGTAGGGCTACCGGCGGGGGATCAGGTGAGCAGTTCTTC. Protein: CASRATGGGSGEQFF.

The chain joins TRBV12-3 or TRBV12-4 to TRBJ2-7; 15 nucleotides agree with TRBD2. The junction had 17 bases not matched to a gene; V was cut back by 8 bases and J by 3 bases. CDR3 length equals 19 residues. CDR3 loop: CASGSSGLAGGEINYEQYF. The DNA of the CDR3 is TGTGCCAGCGGGTCCTCGGGACTAGCGGGGGGCGAGATAAACTACGAGCAGTACTTC.

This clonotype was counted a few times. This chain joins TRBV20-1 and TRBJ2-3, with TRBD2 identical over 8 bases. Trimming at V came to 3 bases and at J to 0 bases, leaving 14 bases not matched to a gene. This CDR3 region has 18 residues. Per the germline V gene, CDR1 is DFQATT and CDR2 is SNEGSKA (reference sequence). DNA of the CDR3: TGCAGTGCTAGCCTGCGGGGGGCCCGCTTATCTAGCACAGATACGCAGTATTTT. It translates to CSASLRGARLSSTDTQYF.

The CDR3 nucleotides read TGCGCCAGCGGGAGGGGACAGGGAATCACCGGGGAGCTGTTTTTT. It codes for CASGRGQGITGELFF. The chain combines TRBV10-2 with TRBJ2-2; 9 bases align to TRBD1. CDR1 and CDR2 from the germline V gene are WSHSY and SAAADI. V shed 8 bases and J 4 bases; nucleotides not matched to a gene: 8. There are 15 residues in the CDR3.

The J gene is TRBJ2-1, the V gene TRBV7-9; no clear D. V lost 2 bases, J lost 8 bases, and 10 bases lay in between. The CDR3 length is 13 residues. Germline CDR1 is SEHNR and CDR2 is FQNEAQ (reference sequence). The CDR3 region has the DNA TGTGCCAGCAGCTTATACGGGTTGGATGAGCAGTTCTTC. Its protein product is CASSLYGLDEQFF.

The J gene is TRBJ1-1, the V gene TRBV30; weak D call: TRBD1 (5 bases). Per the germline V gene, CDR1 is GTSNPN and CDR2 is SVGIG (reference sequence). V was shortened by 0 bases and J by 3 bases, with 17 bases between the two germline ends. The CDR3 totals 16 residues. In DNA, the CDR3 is TGTGCCTGGAGTGTACGGGGCCATGGTGGGTACACTGAAGCTTTCTTT. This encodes CAWSVRGHGGYTEAFF.

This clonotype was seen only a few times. This CDR3 is CSAPETGTPSPLHF. The CDR3 DNA reads TGCAGTGCTCCCGAGACAGGGACCCCTTCACCCCTCCACTTT. The chain links TRBV20-1 to TRBJ1-6; TRBD1 aligns across 7 bases. This CDR3 comprises 14 residues. With 5 bases clipped from V and 9 bases from J, the junction kept 10 bases outside the gene matches. The germline CDR1 and CDR2 sequences are DFQATT and SNEGSKA (reference sequence).

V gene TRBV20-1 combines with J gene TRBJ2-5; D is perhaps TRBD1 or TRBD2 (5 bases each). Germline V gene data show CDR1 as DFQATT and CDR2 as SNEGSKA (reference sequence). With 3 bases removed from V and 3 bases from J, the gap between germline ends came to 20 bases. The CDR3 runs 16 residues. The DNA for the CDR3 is TGCAGTGCTAGTCGGCTCAGTGGGGGTTCCAAAGAGACCCAGTACTTC. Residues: CSASRLSGGSKETQYF.

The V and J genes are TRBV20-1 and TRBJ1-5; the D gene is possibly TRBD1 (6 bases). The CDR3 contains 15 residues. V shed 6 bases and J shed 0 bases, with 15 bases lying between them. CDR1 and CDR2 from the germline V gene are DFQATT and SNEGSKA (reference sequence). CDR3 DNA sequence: TGCAGTGCCCTAGGGGGAGTATATAGCAATCAGCCCCAGCATTTT. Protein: CSALGGVYSNQPQHF.

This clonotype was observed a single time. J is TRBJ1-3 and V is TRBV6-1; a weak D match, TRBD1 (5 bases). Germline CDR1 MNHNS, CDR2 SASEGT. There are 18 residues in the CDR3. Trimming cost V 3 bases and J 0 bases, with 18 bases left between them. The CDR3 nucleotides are TGTGCCAGCAGTGACGCCGTTTGGGGCAGAGTCTCTGGAAACACCATATATTTT. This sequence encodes CASSDAVWGRVSGNTIYF.